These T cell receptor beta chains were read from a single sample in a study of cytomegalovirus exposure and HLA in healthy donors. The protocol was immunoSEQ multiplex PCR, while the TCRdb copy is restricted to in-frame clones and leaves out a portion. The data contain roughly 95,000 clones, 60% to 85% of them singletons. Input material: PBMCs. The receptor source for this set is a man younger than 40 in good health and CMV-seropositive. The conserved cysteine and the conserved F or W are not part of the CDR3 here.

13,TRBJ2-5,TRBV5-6,ASSLDGAAQETQY
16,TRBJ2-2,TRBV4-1,ASSPRTGPRTNTGELF
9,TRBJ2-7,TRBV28,ASGELAKQY
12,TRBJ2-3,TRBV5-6,ASSLVGRTDTQY
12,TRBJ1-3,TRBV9,ASSPGWSGNTIY
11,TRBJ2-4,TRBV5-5,ASSLRDINIQY
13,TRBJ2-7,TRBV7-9,ASSSVGQFAYEQY
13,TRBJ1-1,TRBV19,ASSIPSGSNTEAF
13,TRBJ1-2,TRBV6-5,ASSSRQGGRDGYT
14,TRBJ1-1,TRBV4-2,ASSQDGGQRGTEAF
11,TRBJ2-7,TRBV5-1,ASSHGQGYEQY
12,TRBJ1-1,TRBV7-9,ASSLGQGPGFAF
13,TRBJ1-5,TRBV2,ASSGAALSNQPQH
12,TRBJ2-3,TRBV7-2,ASSPRRLRDTQY
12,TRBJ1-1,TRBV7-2,ASSSRSMGGEAF
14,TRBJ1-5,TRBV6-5,ASSYSGQGASQPQH
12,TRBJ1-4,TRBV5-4,ASSRATGNEKLF
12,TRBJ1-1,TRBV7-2,ASSPNRGSTEAF
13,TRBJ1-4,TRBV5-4,ASSIGPAGGEKLF
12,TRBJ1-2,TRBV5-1,ASSSDRGRSGYT
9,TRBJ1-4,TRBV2,ASGGNEKLF
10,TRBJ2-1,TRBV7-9,ASSSDRLERF
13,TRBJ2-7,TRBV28,ASSFKLAGGYEQY
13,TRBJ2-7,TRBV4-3,ASSLNLGTSYEQY
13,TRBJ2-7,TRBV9,ASSPLLAGSSEQY
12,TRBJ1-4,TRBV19,ASSFAGANEKLF
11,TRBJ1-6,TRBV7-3,ASGQGNNSPLH
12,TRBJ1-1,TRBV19,ASSSAGQGAEAF
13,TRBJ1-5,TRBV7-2,ASSLGSNSNQPQH
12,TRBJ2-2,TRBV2,ASSREQGSGELF
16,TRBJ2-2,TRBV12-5,ASGLVPSGQGITGELF
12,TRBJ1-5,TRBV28,ASRKDRVNQPQH
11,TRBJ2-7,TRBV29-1,SVEDPGSYEQY
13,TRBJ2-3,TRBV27,ASSYERGSTDTQY
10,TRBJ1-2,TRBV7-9,SSSLTTGKDT
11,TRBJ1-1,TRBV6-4,ASSDSMGTELC
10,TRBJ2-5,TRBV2,ASRGQRETQY
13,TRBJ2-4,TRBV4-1,ASSQDGDRANIQY
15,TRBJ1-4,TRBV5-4,ASSSRQGHRTNEKLF
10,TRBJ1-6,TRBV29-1,SVEGEDSPLH
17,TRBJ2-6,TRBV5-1,ASSLASGTGLSGANVLT
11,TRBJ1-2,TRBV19,ASTLVGGNGYT
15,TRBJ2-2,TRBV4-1,ASSPPPRQGRTGELF
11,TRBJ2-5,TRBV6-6,ASSFGAGETQY
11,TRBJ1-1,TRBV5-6,ASSLKPNTEAF
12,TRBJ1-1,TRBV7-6,ASSQDSLNTEAF
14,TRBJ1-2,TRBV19,ASGGQGAPSPYGYT
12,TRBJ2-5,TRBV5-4,ASSPGGGRETQY